This is a list of T cell receptor beta chains from one sample in a study of blood T cell repertoires in COVID-19. The repertoire was sequenced with immunoSEQ multiplex PCR; TCRdb's copy has only in-frame clones and lacks some. The sample comprises around 150,000 clones, 80% to 90% of which are singletons, and 3% to 4% rests with the top ten. Sequencing was performed on peripheral blood. The receptors derive from a woman aged 60-75 years who had recovered from COVID-19. CDR3s include the opening cysteine and the closing phenylalanine or tryptophan. Fields, in order: D gene, clone size, V gene, J gene, CDR3 DNA, CDR3 protein. A D gene is named only where the DNA matches it firmly. Only part of the rows carry a size: once, few, many, or a class if the clone is expanded.

d_call: TRBD1; clone_size: .; v_call: TRBV5-6; j_call: TRBJ1-4; cdr3_nt: TGTGCCAGCAGCTGGGGGTTACAGGGGAACGAAAAACTGTTTTTT; cdr3_aa: CASSWGLQGNEKLFF
d_call: TRBD1; clone_size: .; v_call: TRBV5-4; j_call: TRBJ1-1; cdr3_nt: TGTGCCAGCAGCTCCACAGGGGGCACTGAAGCTTTCTTT; cdr3_aa: CASSSTGGTEAFF
d_call: TRBD2; clone_size: .; v_call: TRBV5-1; j_call: TRBJ2-2; cdr3_nt: TGCGCCAGCAGCTTGAGGCGGGGGGAGAACACCGGGGAGCTGTTTTTT; cdr3_aa: CASSLRRGENTGELFF
d_call: .; clone_size: .; v_call: TRBV28; j_call: TRBJ2-1; cdr3_nt: TGTGCCAGCAGTGGGGATCGGGGGGCGCCGCGCAATGAGCAGTTCTTC; cdr3_aa: CASSGDRGAPRNEQFF
d_call: .; clone_size: once; v_call: TRBV12-3/TRBV12-4; j_call: TRBJ1-2; cdr3_nt: TGTGCCAGCAGAGACAGGTCCTACTATGGCTACACCTTC; cdr3_aa: CASRDRSYYGYTF
d_call: .; clone_size: .; v_call: TRBV18; j_call: TRBJ1-6; cdr3_nt: TGTGCCAGCTCACCGGCGGCGGATAATTCACCCCTCCACTTT; cdr3_aa: CASSPAADNSPLHF
d_call: .; clone_size: .; v_call: TRBV28; j_call: TRBJ2-7; cdr3_nt: TGTGCCAGCACCCCAGGACAGACCGCCAGCGAGCAGTACTTC; cdr3_aa: CASTPGQTASEQYF
d_call: .; clone_size: once; v_call: TRBV2; j_call: TRBJ1-1; cdr3_nt: TGTGCCAGCAGTGAAGCCGGGACAACGTTCACTGAAGCTTTCTTT; cdr3_aa: CASSEAGTTFTEAFF
d_call: TRBD1; clone_size: .; v_call: TRBV10-3; j_call: TRBJ2-1; cdr3_nt: TGTGCCATCAGTGGCACAGGGGGCCTCTACAATGAGCAGTTCTTC; cdr3_aa: CAISGTGGLYNEQFF
d_call: TRBD2; clone_size: .; v_call: TRBV27; j_call: TRBJ2-7; cdr3_nt: TGTGCCAGCAGTTTGGGGACTACCGGCCACGAGCAGTACTTC; cdr3_aa: CASSLGTTGHEQYF
d_call: TRBD1; clone_size: .; v_call: TRBV5-1; j_call: TRBJ1-2; cdr3_nt: TGCGCCAGCAGCTGGGGACAGGGGGCTTCTGGCTACACCTTC; cdr3_aa: CASSWGQGASGYTF
d_call: .; clone_size: .; v_call: TRBV5-6; j_call: TRBJ1-5; cdr3_nt: TGTGCCAGCAGCTTACGACAGGGCAATCAGCCCCAGCATTTT; cdr3_aa: CASSLRQGNQPQHF
d_call: TRBD1; clone_size: .; v_call: TRBV28; j_call: TRBJ1-2; cdr3_nt: TGTGCCAGCAGTACACGGACAGGGGCGATACGGGGCTACACCTTC; cdr3_aa: CASSTRTGAIRGYTF
d_call: TRBD2; clone_size: .; v_call: TRBV30; j_call: TRBJ2-7; cdr3_nt: TGTGCCTGGAGACCCAGGGGGGCTAGCGGGGGATTCGGCGAGCAGTACTTC; cdr3_aa: CAWRPRGASGGFGEQYF
d_call: .; clone_size: .; v_call: TRBV28; j_call: TRBJ2-2; cdr3_nt: TGTGCCAGCAGTAATAGCTGGCAGGGTACCGGGGAGCTGTTTTTT; cdr3_aa: CASSNSWQGTGELFF
d_call: .; clone_size: .; v_call: TRBV6-1; j_call: TRBJ2-3; cdr3_nt: TGTGCCAGCAGTGAGATCCCATCGTTCCAGAATACGCAGTATTTT; cdr3_aa: CASSEIPSFQNTQYF
d_call: TRBD1; clone_size: .; v_call: TRBV5-1; j_call: TRBJ2-2; cdr3_nt: TGCGCCAGCAGCAGAGGACAGGGGTGGACCGGGGAGCTGTTTTTT; cdr3_aa: CASSRGQGWTGELFF
d_call: .; clone_size: .; v_call: TRBV5-1; j_call: TRBJ2-2; cdr3_nt: TGCGCCAGCACCCCCCGGACTTCCGAGTGGACCGGGGAGCTGTTTTTT; cdr3_aa: CASTPRTSEWTGELFF
d_call: .; clone_size: .; v_call: TRBV7-9; j_call: TRBJ2-5; cdr3_nt: TGTGCCAGCAGCTTTCAGCAAGAGACCCAGTACTTC; cdr3_aa: CASSFQQETQYF
d_call: TRBD2; clone_size: .; v_call: TRBV5-4; j_call: TRBJ2-3; cdr3_nt: TGTGCCAGCACCCTCGGGGGGGGCGTGACAGATACGCAGTATTTT; cdr3_aa: CASTLGGGVTDTQYF
d_call: TRBD1; clone_size: few; v_call: TRBV28; j_call: TRBJ2-6; cdr3_nt: TGTGCCAGCAGTTCCCGGGACAGCTGGTTTAGGCGGGCCAACGTCCTGACTTTC; cdr3_aa: CASSSRDSWFRRANVLTF
d_call: TRBD1; clone_size: .; v_call: TRBV28; j_call: TRBJ1-1; cdr3_nt: TGTGCCAGCAGTTTCCACCAGGGGGCGAGCACTGAAGCTTTCTTT; cdr3_aa: CASSFHQGASTEAFF
d_call: .; clone_size: once; v_call: TRBV28; j_call: TRBJ1-3; cdr3_nt: TGTGCCAGCAGTTTGGAGGGCTACACCATATATTTT; cdr3_aa: CASSLEGYTIYF
d_call: .; clone_size: .; v_call: TRBV11-2; j_call: TRBJ1-4; cdr3_nt: TGTGCCAGCAGCTTTCGGGCAGCCTCCAATCGGGGTGAAAAACTGTTTTTT; cdr3_aa: CASSFRAASNRGEKLFF
d_call: TRBD1; clone_size: .; v_call: TRBV7-9; j_call: TRBJ1-3; cdr3_nt: TGTGCCAGCAGCTTACTAGGGGACAGAGGCTCTGGAAACACCATATATTTT; cdr3_aa: CASSLLGDRGSGNTIYF
d_call: .; clone_size: .; v_call: TRBV5-6; j_call: TRBJ1-1; cdr3_nt: TGTGCCAGCAGCTTGGAGCCTAACACTGAAGCTTTCTTT; cdr3_aa: CASSLEPNTEAFF
d_call: TRBD1; clone_size: .; v_call: TRBV19; j_call: TRBJ1-6; cdr3_nt: TGTGCCAGTAACACCGACAGGGGTGGTTCACCCCTCCACTTT; cdr3_aa: CASNTDRGGSPLHF
d_call: TRBD1; clone_size: .; v_call: TRBV5-1; j_call: TRBJ2-5; cdr3_nt: TGCGCCAGCAGCTCGACAGGGGGCAGGGAGACCCAGTACTTC; cdr3_aa: CASSSTGGRETQYF
d_call: .; clone_size: .; v_call: TRBV3-1/TRBV3-2; j_call: TRBJ1-1; cdr3_nt: TGTGCCAGCAGCCAACGACAGGCTATGAACACTGAAGCTTTCTTT; cdr3_aa: CASSQRQAMNTEAFF
d_call: .; clone_size: .; v_call: TRBV5-1; j_call: TRBJ2-3; cdr3_nt: TGCGCCAGCAGCTCGGGACTCTACACAGATACGCAGTATTTT; cdr3_aa: CASSSGLYTDTQYF
d_call: .; clone_size: .; v_call: TRBV7-2; j_call: TRBJ1-2; cdr3_nt: TGTGCCAGCAGCTTAGCCGAGGGCGGGGGGTTCGGATATGGCTACACCTTC; cdr3_aa: CASSLAEGGGFGYGYTF
d_call: .; clone_size: .; v_call: TRBV5-1; j_call: TRBJ1-2; cdr3_nt: TGCGCCAGCAGCGCCGGGCCGCGAACGGGGGGTAACTATGGCTACACCTTC; cdr3_aa: CASSAGPRTGGNYGYTF
d_call: .; clone_size: .; v_call: TRBV4-1; j_call: TRBJ1-6; cdr3_nt: TGCGCCAGCAGCCAAGCCGAAGGGAGGACGGATTCACCCCTCCACTTT; cdr3_aa: CASSQAEGRTDSPLHF
d_call: TRBD2; clone_size: .; v_call: TRBV5-1; j_call: TRBJ2-6; cdr3_nt: TGCGCCAGCAGCTTGGGAGCGGGGGCCAACTCTGGGGCCAACGTCCTGACTTTC; cdr3_aa: CASSLGAGANSGANVLTF
d_call: TRBD1; clone_size: once; v_call: TRBV18; j_call: TRBJ1-1; cdr3_nt: TGTGCCAGCTCATCCCGGACAGGGGACACTGAAGCTTTCTTT; cdr3_aa: CASSSRTGDTEAFF
d_call: TRBD2; clone_size: .; v_call: TRBV27; j_call: TRBJ2-1; cdr3_nt: TGTGCCAGCAGTTACACTAGCGGGGGCTATGAGCAGTTCTTC; cdr3_aa: CASSYTSGGYEQFF
d_call: .; clone_size: .; v_call: TRBV5-1; j_call: TRBJ1-4; cdr3_nt: TGCGCCAGCAGCGAAGGACAGCTTGCAACTAATGAAAAACTGTTTTTT; cdr3_aa: CASSEGQLATNEKLFF
d_call: .; clone_size: .; v_call: TRBV9; j_call: TRBJ2-1; cdr3_nt: TGTGCCAGCAGCGTTCACGGAGCGGGCTCCTCTAAAAATGAGCAGTTCTTC; cdr3_aa: CASSVHGAGSSKNEQFF
d_call: .; clone_size: .; v_call: TRBV7-7; j_call: TRBJ2-2; cdr3_nt: TGTGCCAGCAGCTTATCTGACACCGGGGAGCTGTTTTTT; cdr3_aa: CASSLSDTGELFF
d_call: .; clone_size: .; v_call: TRBV10-3; j_call: TRBJ1-2; cdr3_nt: TGTGCCATCAGTGAGCCTAGACAGGTTAACTATGGCTACACCTTC; cdr3_aa: CAISEPRQVNYGYTF
d_call: .; clone_size: .; v_call: TRBV7-9; j_call: TRBJ2-7; cdr3_nt: TGTGCCAGCAGCTTAGTCACAATACCCTACGAGCAGTACTTC; cdr3_aa: CASSLVTIPYEQYF
d_call: TRBD1; clone_size: .; v_call: TRBV5-1; j_call: TRBJ1-4; cdr3_nt: TGCGCCAGCAGCTTGGCCCCCCTGGGACAGGGAGAAAAACTGTTTTTT; cdr3_aa: CASSLAPLGQGEKLFF
d_call: TRBD1; clone_size: .; v_call: TRBV6-5; j_call: TRBJ1-6; cdr3_nt: TGTGCCAGCAGAGGGGACAGGGCAAATTCACCCCTCCACTTT; cdr3_aa: CASRGDRANSPLHF
d_call: TRBD2; clone_size: .; v_call: TRBV4-2; j_call: TRBJ2-3; cdr3_nt: TGTGCCAGCAGCCAAGATCCCCCGAGAAGACTAGCGACCGTCACAGATACGCAGTATTTT; cdr3_aa: CASSQDPPRRLATVTDTQYF
d_call: .; clone_size: .; v_call: TRBV24-1; j_call: TRBJ2-1; cdr3_nt: TGTGCCACCAGTGATCAGGGGGGACCCGACAATGAGCAGTTCTTC; cdr3_aa: CATSDQGGPDNEQFF
d_call: .; clone_size: .; v_call: TRBV3-1/TRBV3-2; j_call: TRBJ1-3; cdr3_nt: TGTGCCAGCAGCCAAGATAGCGGAAACACCATATATTTT; cdr3_aa: CASSQDSGNTIYF
d_call: TRBD1; clone_size: .; v_call: TRBV6-4; j_call: TRBJ1-1; cdr3_nt: TGTGCCAGCAGGACAACAGGGGGCCGGACTGAAGCTTTCTTT; cdr3_aa: CASRTTGGRTEAFF
d_call: TRBD2; clone_size: .; v_call: TRBV20-1; j_call: TRBJ2-5; cdr3_nt: TGCAGTGCGGAGCGGGGGGGTACCCAGTACTTC; cdr3_aa: CSAERGGTQYF
d_call: .; clone_size: once; v_call: TRBV7-2; j_call: TRBJ1-1; cdr3_nt: TGTGCCAGCAGCTTAGTTTTAGTCACTGAAGCTTTCTTT; cdr3_aa: CASSLVLVTEAFF
d_call: TRBD1; clone_size: .; v_call: TRBV27; j_call: TRBJ1-4; cdr3_nt: TGTGCCAGCAGATCGCCCCCGAGGACAGGCCAGAATGAAAAACTGTTTTTT; cdr3_aa: CASRSPPRTGQNEKLFF
d_call: .; clone_size: .; v_call: TRBV5-1; j_call: TRBJ1-1; cdr3_nt: TGCGCCAGCAGCTTGGCCCAGGGGCCGGGCACTGAAGCTTTCTTT; cdr3_aa: CASSLAQGPGTEAFF
d_call: TRBD1; clone_size: few; v_call: TRBV6-5; j_call: TRBJ1-4; cdr3_nt: TGTGCCAGCAGGTCCGGGACAGGGGGCGAAAAACTGTTTTTT; cdr3_aa: CASRSGTGGEKLFF